The clone carrying this T cell receptor (beta chain) was counted a single time. This entry belongs to a study of blood T cell repertoires in COVID-19. Turning to the study itself: Specimens from acute and convalescent COVID-19 originated in the United States, Italy and Spain. PBMCs, B-cell-depleted T cells, or T cells were the source of the cDNA or gDNA that made up the material.

The germline V and J ends were trimmed by 3 bases and 5 bases, with 10 bases remaining between them. CDR1 and CDR2 from the germline V gene are MGHDK and SYGVNS. The CDR3 is 14 residues long. Generated by immunoSEQ multiplex PCR, the TCRdb table keeps only in-frame clones and is missing some. This table has under 400,000 clones, around 91% appearing once. The chain recombines TRBV25-1 with TRBJ2-2; a weak D match, TRBD1 (6 bases). The sample was peripheral blood. This receptor was identified in a man between 18 and 35 years old with active or convalescent COVID-19. The CDR3 DNA is TGTGCCAGCAGTGATAACAGGGTGACCGGGGAGCTGTTTTTT. This translates into CASSDNRVTGELFF.